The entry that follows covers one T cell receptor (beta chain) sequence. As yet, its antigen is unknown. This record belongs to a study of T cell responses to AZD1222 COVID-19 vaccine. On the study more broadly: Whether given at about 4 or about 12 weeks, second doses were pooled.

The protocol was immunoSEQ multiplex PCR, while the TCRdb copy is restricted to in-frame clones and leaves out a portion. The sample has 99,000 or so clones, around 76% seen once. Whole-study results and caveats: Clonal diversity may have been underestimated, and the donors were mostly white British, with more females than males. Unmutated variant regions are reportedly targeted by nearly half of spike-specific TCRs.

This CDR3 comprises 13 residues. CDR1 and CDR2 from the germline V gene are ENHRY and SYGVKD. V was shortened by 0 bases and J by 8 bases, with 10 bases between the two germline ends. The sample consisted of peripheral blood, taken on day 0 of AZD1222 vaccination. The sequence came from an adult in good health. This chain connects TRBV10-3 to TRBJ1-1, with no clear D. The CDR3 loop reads CAISESAGIEAFF. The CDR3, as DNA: TGTGCCATCAGTGAGTCGGCCGGGATAGAAGCTTTCTTT.